What follows is one TCR beta chain and its context. No antigen is known for it. The data are from a study of T cell responses to AZD1222 COVID-19 vaccine. Here immunoSEQ multiplex PCR was the method, and the copy in TCRdb shows in-frame clones only, minus some. The table records about 170,000 clones, 87% of them present only once. V was clipped by 2 bases and J by 6 bases, with 15 bases between them. CDR3 size: 15 residues. Germline values: CDR1 MNHNS, CDR2 SASEGT. Study-level findings and limits: At baseline, just five to seven AZD1222 recipients tested seropositive. Spike-specific TCR breadth and depth rose after two AZD1222 doses. Reports indicate that nearly half of spike-specific TCRs are directed at unmutated variant regions. Clonal diversity was possibly underestimated, and the donors were mostly white British, with more females.

The sequence derives from an adult who received the AZD1222 COVID-19 vaccine. The chain combines TRBV6-1 with TRBJ2-3; tentative D call: TRBD1 (5 bases). Source: peripheral blood, taken 28 days after the second AZD1222 dose. CDR3 amino acids: CASSELVDSPDTQYF. For the CDR3, the DNA is TGTGCCAGCAGTGAATTGGTAGACAGCCCCGATACGCAGTATTTT.